A single sample is the source of the 9 T cell receptor beta chains below, sequenced in a study of early T cells in non-severe SARS-CoV-2 infection. TCRdb processed the 5' RACE reads anew with MiXCR; each CDR3 protein has one entry. The table lists about 84,000 distinct CDR3 sequences, 9% to 13% of them singletons. Sequencing used whole blood. These TCRs come from an adult who was a healthcare worker with PCR-confirmed SARS-CoV-2 infection or an uninfected control (not recorded which).

This clonotype occurred a few times. The gene calls are TRBV29-1 and TRBJ2-6; D is possibly TRBD2 (5 bases). The CDR3 is made up of 15 amino acids. The ends were cut back, 5 bases at V and 0 bases at J, with 11 bases in the middle. Germline CDR1 reads SQVTM; CDR2 reads ANQGSEA. Here the CDR3 reads CSVQLEGSGANVLTF. The CDR3 nucleotides read TGCAGCGTTCAACTTGAGGGCTCTGGGGCCAACGTCCTGACTTTC.

The gene calls are TRBV5-1 and TRBJ1-1; D not certain. The CDR3 contains 15 residues. The germline V and J ends were trimmed by 0 bases and 0 bases, with 9 bases remaining between them. Germline CDR1 SGHRS, CDR2 YFSETQ. The DNA of the CDR3 is TGCGCCAGCAGCTTGGTTCCCCAAATGAACACTGAAGCTTTCTTT. Translated: CASSLVPQMNTEAFF.

The sample holds many counts of this clonotype. The CDR3 region has the DNA TGCGCCAGCAGCTTGGGCAGGGGGCCTTTCGAGACGGAGACCCAGTACTTC. It is translated as CASSLGRGPFETETQYF. This sequence joins TRBV5-1 and TRBJ2-5; TRBD1 matches 8 bases. Losses at the gene ends were 0 bases for V and 5 bases for J; bases not matched to a gene: 12. In germline, CDR1 is SGHRS, CDR2 YFSETQ. This CDR3 spans 17 amino acids.

The sample holds many counts of this clonotype. The rearrangement joins TRBV30 to TRBJ2-3; D remains unclear. Germline V CDR1 and CDR2: GTSNPN, SVGIG (reference sequence). V was trimmed by 4 bases and J by 3 bases, leaving 8 bases between them. The CDR3 sequence is 12 residues long. The CDR3 reads CAWNRRTDTQYF. The CDR3, as DNA: TGTGCCTGGAACCGCCGTACAGATACGCAGTATTTT.

This clonotype was recorded at least ten times. The rearrangement uses TRBV20-1 and TRBJ1-5, with unresolved D. The V gene lost 0 bases and the J gene lost 7 bases, with 10 bases spanning the gap. Germline CDR1 and CDR2: DFQATT and SNEGSKA (reference sequence). This CDR3 has 13 amino acids. The CDR3 nucleotides are TGCAGTGCTAGAGAGGGAAGGAGACAGCCCCAGCATTTT. The encoded protein is CSAREGRRQPQHF.

This rearrangement joins TRBV6-2 or TRBV6-3 to TRBJ2-2, with 9 bases aligning to TRBD1. The V gene end was trimmed by 9 bases and the J gene end by 3 bases; junction bases not matched to a gene: 8. The CDR3 runs to 15 residues. The germline gives CDR1 MNHEY, CDR2 SVGEGT. Here the CDR3 reads CARAAGQGYTGELFF. The CDR3 nucleotides are TGTGCCAGAGCCGCGGGACAGGGCTACACCGGGGAGCTGTTTTTT.

The genes are TRBV20-1 and TRBJ2-1; D is possibly TRBD1 or TRBD2 (5 bases each). With 4 bases removed from V and 5 bases from J, the gap between germline ends came to 15 bases. Germline lookup yields CDR1 DFQATT and CDR2 SNEGSKA (reference sequence). The CDR3 loop spans 14 amino acids. The CDR3 protein is CSATDPGPNNEQFF. For the CDR3, the DNA is TGCAGTGCTACAGACCCGGGACCAAACAATGAGCAGTTCTTC.

This clonotype was seen a few times. The chain carries TRBV28 and TRBJ2-7; the D is unclear. Trimming pared 3 bases from V and 6 bases from J, leaving 9 bases between. CDR3 size: 12 residues. The germline gives CDR1 MDHEN, CDR2 SYDVKM. The CDR3 nucleotides read TGTGCCAGCAGTTTGGTTGGTTTCGAGCAGTACTTC. It encodes CASSLVGFEQYF.

This clonotype has a count of ten or more. The chain recombines TRBV5-1 with TRBJ2-5, with TRBD1 matching over 9 bases. This CDR3 has 15 residues. Germline trimming cut 0 bases from V and 6 bases from J; bases unmatched to any gene: 6. CDR1 is SGHRS and CDR2 is YFSETQ in the germline V gene. CDR3 sequence: CASSLGQGVRQTQYF. The CDR3, as DNA: TGCGCCAGCAGCTTGGGACAGGGGGTTCGGCAGACCCAGTACTTC.